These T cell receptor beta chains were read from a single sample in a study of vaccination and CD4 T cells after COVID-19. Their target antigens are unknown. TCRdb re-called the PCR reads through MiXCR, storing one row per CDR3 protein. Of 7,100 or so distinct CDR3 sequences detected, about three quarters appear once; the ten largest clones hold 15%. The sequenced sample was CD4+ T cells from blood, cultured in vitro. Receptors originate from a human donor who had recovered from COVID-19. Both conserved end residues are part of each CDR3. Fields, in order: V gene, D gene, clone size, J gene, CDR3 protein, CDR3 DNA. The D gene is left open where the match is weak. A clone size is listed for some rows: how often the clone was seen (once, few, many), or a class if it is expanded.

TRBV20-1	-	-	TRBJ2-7	CSAPNPKRVRSYEQYF	TGCAGTGCACCTAACCCCAAGCGGGTCCGATCCTACGAGCAGTACTTC
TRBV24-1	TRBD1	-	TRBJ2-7	CATSDPGGGSYEQYF	TGTGCCACCAGTGACCCAGGGGGCGGCTCCTACGAGCAGTACTTC
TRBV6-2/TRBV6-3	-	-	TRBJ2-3	CASSYILPSDTQYF	TGTGCCAGCAGTTACATCCTTCCGTCAGATACGCAGTATTTT
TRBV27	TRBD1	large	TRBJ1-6	CASSPRTGYNSPLHF	TGTGCCAGCAGTCCCAGGACAGGTTATAATTCACCCCTCCACTTT
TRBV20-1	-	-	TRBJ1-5	CSARGRVWGAGNQPQHF	TGCAGTGCTAGAGGTCGAGTGTGGGGGGCTGGCAATCAGCCCCAGCATTTT
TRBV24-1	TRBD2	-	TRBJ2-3	CATSSGSPTDTQYF	TGTGCCACCTCAAGCGGGAGCCCCACAGATACGCAGTATTTT
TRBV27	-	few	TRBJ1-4	CASSPSRYSSNEKLFF	TGTGCCAGCAGCCCCTCAAGGTACAGCTCTAATGAAAAACTGTTTTTT
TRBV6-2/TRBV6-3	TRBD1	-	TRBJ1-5	CASSHRDSINQPQHF	TGTGCCAGCAGTCACCGGGACAGCATAAATCAGCCCCAGCATTTT
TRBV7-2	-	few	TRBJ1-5	CASSLARDYGPQHF	TGTGCCAGCAGCTTAGCGAGGGACTACGGGCCCCAGCATTTT
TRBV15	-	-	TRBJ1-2	CATSRGTEKYGYTF	TGTGCCACCAGCAGAGGGACAGAGAAATATGGCTACACCTTC
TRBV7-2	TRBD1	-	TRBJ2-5	CASSSDRGQETQYF	TGTGCCAGCAGCTCAGACAGGGGCCAAGAGACCCAGTACTTC
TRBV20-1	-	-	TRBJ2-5	CSASGGFQETQYF	TGCAGTGCTAGTGGCGGGTTCCAAGAGACCCAGTACTTC
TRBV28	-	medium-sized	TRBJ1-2	CASQSPNGESYGYTF	TGTGCCAGTCAGTCCCCAAATGGAGAGTCCTATGGCTACACCTTC
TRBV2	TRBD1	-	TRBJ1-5	CASSAGQGGQPQHF	TGTGCCAGCAGTGCCGGACAGGGCGGACAGCCCCAGCATTTT
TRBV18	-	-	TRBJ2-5	CASSPPGGIETQYF	TGTGCCAGCTCACCACCAGGGGGGATTGAGACCCAGTACTTC
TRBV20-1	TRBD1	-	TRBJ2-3	CSAMTGSGPDTQYF	TGCAGTGCTATGACAGGGTCGGGCCCAGATACGCAGTATTTT
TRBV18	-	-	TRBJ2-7	CASSPDSSYEQYF	TGTGCCAGCTCACCCGACAGCTCCTACGAGCAGTACTTC
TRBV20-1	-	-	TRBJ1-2	CSARADSTFYGYTF	TGCAGTGCTAGGGCGGACAGCACATTCTATGGCTACACCTTC
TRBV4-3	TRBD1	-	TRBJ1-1	CASSQGAEQGVRAFF	TGCGCCAGCAGCCAAGGGGCGGAACAGGGGGTTCGGGCTTTCTTT
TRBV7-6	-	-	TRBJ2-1	CASSSPGYNEQFF	TGTGCCAGCAGCTCCCCCGGGTACAATGAGCAGTTCTTC
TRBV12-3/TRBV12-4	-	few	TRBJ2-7	CASSLQVADYEQYF	TGTGCCAGCAGTTTACAGGTTGCGGACTACGAGCAGTACTTC
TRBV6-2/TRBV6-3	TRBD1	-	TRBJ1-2	CASRLTGTLYGYTF	TGTGCCAGTCGCCTGACAGGGACTCTCTATGGCTACACCTTC
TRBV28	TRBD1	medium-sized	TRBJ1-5	CASSSGQGVRSNQPQHF	TGTGCCAGCAGTTCGGGACAGGGGGTTCGTAGCAATCAGCCCCAGCATTTT
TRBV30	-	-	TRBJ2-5	CAWSKQGLETQYF	TGTGCCTGGAGTAAGCAGGGATTGGAGACCCAGTACTTC
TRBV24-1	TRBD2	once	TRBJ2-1	CATSDLREGGRNEQFF	TGTGCCACCAGTGATTTACGGGAGGGAGGCAGGAATGAGCAGTTCTTC
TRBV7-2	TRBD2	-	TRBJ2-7	CASSYPSGNSYEQYF	TGTGCCAGCAGCTATCCTAGCGGGAACTCCTACGAGCAGTACTTC
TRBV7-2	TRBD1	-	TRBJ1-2	CASSRSGQGAYGYTF	TGTGCCAGCAGCCGTTCTGGACAGGGGGCGTATGGCTACACCTTC
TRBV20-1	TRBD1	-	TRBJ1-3	CSARNQGGGNTIYF	TGCAGTGCTAGAAATCAGGGGGGCGGAAACACCATATATTTT
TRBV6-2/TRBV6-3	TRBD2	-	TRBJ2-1	CASSSRLAGSYNEQFF	TGTGCCAGCAGTTCCCGACTAGCGGGTTCCTACAATGAGCAGTTCTTC
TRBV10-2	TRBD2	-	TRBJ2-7	CASSESWGLASLRHEQYF	TGCGCCAGCAGTGAGTCGTGGGGACTAGCGTCTTTAAGGCACGAGCAGTACTTC